This T cell receptor (beta chain) was retrieved from a study of technical replicates of blood from a handful of donors. The CDR3 is made up of 16 amino acids. With V trimmed by 4 bases and J by 5 bases, 8 bases remained unmatched. Germline V CDR1 and CDR2: MGHRA, YSYEKL. Profiled with immunoSEQ multiplex PCR; TCRdb holds only in-frame clones, not every one. The sample gives tens of thousands of clones, roughly 94% of which show up once; 0.38% is in the top ten. Sequencing was performed on T cells isolated from PBMCs. This chain joins TRBV4-1 and TRBJ2-2, with 9 bases matching TRBD1. This receptor was identified in a human donor in good health. This CDR3 is CASSLEGQGMTGELFF. CDR3 sequence (DNA): TGCGCCAGCAGCCTAGAGGGACAGGGAATGACCGGGGAGCTGTTTTTT.